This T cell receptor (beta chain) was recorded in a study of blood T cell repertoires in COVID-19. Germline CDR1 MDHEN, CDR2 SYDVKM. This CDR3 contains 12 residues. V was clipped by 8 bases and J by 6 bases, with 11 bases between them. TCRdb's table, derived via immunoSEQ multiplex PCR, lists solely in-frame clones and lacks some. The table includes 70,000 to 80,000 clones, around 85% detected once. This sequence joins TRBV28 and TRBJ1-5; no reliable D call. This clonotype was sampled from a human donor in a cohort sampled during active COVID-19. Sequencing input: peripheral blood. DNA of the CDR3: TGTGCCAGCGGGCAATCCACTCAGCCCCAGCATTTT. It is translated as CASGQSTQPQHF.